This T cell receptor beta chain appears in the sequencing data of a study of blood T cell repertoires in COVID-19. About the study: PBMCs, B-cell-depleted T cells, or T cells provided the cDNA or gDNA that made up the material.

V was pared by 0 bases and J by 3 bases, with 2 bases of the junction left unmatched. This CDR3 comprises 15 residues. Germline V gives CDR1 MNHNS, CDR2 SASEGT. Assay used: immunoSEQ multiplex PCR; TCRdb lists only in-frame clones, some missing. Of about 120,000 clones detected, approximately 84% appear once; the ten largest clones hold roughly 7%. This sequence was found in a man between 65 and 85 years old with active or convalescent COVID-19. The source material was peripheral blood. The chain links TRBV6-1 to TRBJ2-1; 7 nucleotides agree with TRBD1. CDR3 loop: CASSEAGTVYNEQFF. DNA for the CDR3: TGTGCCAGCAGTGAAGCGGGGACAGTCTACAATGAGCAGTTCTTC.